This TCR beta chain was obtained from a study of beta chain features in type 1 diabetes. This clone was seen a handful of times. What it recognizes is unknown. Of the isolated RNA, all was reverse transcribed, and so the sequenced material was expressed TCRB transcripts. The data were produced by immunoSEQ multiplex PCR, yet TCRdb's version contains in-frame clones alone and is incomplete. The sample gives under 150,000 clones, under 60% of which show up once; over 0.4% is in the top ten. Study outcomes and limitations: It was among patients, rather than healthy donors, that naive, central memory and Treg TCRB repertoires appeared more similar.

CD4+ naive, central memory, regulatory and stem cell-like memory subsets were isolated by sorting on CD45RO/CCR7/CD25/CD127/CD95/CD27. Sorted cells reached over 98% purity in every population. Sequencing input: Tregs from blood. This receptor was taken from a man aged 18 to 29 in good health.

The CDR3 here is CASSPGLAGVYEQYF. CDR3 nucleotides: TGTGCCAGCAGCCCTGGACTAGCGGGTGTCTACGAGCAGTACTTC. The gene calls are TRBV7-3 and TRBJ2-7; 11 bases map to TRBD2. From germline, CDR1 is SGHTA and CDR2 FQGTGA. CDR3 length equals 15 residues. V trimming: 5 bases; J trimming: 3 bases; junction bases outside the gene matches: 6.